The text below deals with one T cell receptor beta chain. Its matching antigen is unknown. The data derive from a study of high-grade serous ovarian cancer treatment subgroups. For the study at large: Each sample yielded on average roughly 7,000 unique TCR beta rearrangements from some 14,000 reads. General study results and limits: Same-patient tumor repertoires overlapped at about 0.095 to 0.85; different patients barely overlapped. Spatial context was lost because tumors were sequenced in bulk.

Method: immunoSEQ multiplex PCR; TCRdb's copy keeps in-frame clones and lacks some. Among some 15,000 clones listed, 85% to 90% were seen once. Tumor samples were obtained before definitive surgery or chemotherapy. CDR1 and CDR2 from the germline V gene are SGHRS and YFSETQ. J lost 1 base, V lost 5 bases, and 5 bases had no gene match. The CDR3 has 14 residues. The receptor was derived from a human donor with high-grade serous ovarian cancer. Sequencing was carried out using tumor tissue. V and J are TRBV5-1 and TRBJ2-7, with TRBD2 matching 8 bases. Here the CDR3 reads CASRSSGGSYEQYF. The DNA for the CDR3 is TGCGCCAGCAGGTCGAGCGGGGGTTCCTACGAGCAGTACTTC.